A single sample gave rise to the 6 T cell receptor beta chains below, sequenced in a study of regulatory T cells in long-lasting Graves disease (TCRdb year 2021). Reading the label with the study, this specimen's time point is: persistent/refractory GD, antithyroid drugs over 5 years with positive TRAb. RNA was extracted from PBMCs in TRIzol for both TCR sequencing and RNA sequencing. The method was multiplex PCR. These reads were obtained on an Illumina HiSeq 4000. To build TCR beta libraries, CDR3 regions were amplified by Arm-PCR using iRepertoire HTBI primers. TCRdb reran the public reads through fastp at Q25 and MiXCR, keeping productive beta chains. Every distinct CDR3 protein forms one entry, paired with its most common genes and DNA. Across this sample there are about 660,000 distinct CDR3 sequences, with about 32% seen only once. The biggest ten clones account for 35% to 55% of the sample.

The sequenced sample was peripheral blood mononuclear cells (PBMCs), obtained when the disease was refractory, from a patient treated with antithyroid drugs. The receptors shown here come from a female donor with Graves disease.

This clonotype was recorded many times. This chain links TRBV12-3 or TRBV12-4 with TRBJ1-6, with D unclear. The CDR3 loop spans 13 amino acids. Trimming removed 8 bases at V and 7 bases at J, with 12 bases between. In nucleotides, the CDR3 is TGTGCCAGCGGAACCCAAGGAAATTCACCCCTCCACTTT. This encodes CASGTQGNSPLHF.

This clonotype was counted ten times or more. The V call is TRBV6-1, the J call TRBJ1-5; TRBD1 agrees at 8 bases. CDR1 and CDR2 (germline): MNHNS, SASEGT. There are 16 residues in the CDR3. The V segment lost 6 bases and the J segment 6 bases; nucleotides outside the gene matches: 13. CDR3 nucleotide sequence: TGTGCCAGCAGCCAGGGACAGGCGGCCCTCTTTCAGCCCCAGCATTTT. It encodes CASSQGQAALFQPQHF.

A note on this clonotype: At one end, the junction sequence differs from germline, possibly due to a read error. The chain couples TRBV9 to TRBJ2-7; D is tentatively TRBD1 or TRBD2 (5 bases each). CDR3 length: 15 residues. Germline CDR1 is SGDLS and CDR2 is YYNGEE. The DNA of the CDR3 is TGTGCCAGCAGCGCAGATCTTAGAGGGACCTACGAGCAGTGCTTC. Protein sequence: CASSADLRGTYEQCF. Complete variable domain (other parts from reference TRBV9 and TRBJ2-7): DSGVTQTPKHLITATGQRVTLRCSPRSGDLSVYWYQQSLDQGLQFLIQYYNGEERAKGNILERFSAQQFPDLHSELNLSSLELGDSALYFCASSADLRGTYEQCFGPGTRLTVT.

The rearrangement uses TRBV4-1 and TRBJ2-7; 7 bases map to TRBD1. With 0 bases clipped from V and 7 bases from J, the junction kept 6 bases outside the gene matches. Germline V gene lookup returns CDR1 MGHRA and CDR2 YSYEKL. The CDR3 is 14 amino acids. CDR3 DNA: TGCGCCAGCAGCCAAGAGCGGACAGGACGGGAGCAGTACTTC. This translates into CASSQERTGREQYF.

This clonotype was found a few times. This sequence joins TRBV18 and TRBJ1-1; 9 nucleotides agree with TRBD1. CDR3 size: 15 residues. The J segment lost 2 bases and the V segment lost 6 bases, leaving 7 bases of the junction unmatched. CDR1 is KGHSH and CDR2 is LQKENI in the germline V gene. The CDR3 protein is CASSRTGDRNTEAFF. The CDR3 DNA sequence: TGTGCCAGCTCGCGGACAGGGGACCGTAACACTGAAGCTTTCTTT.

This clonotype was picked up many times. The chain links TRBV12-3 or TRBV12-4 to TRBJ1-1; D call uncertain. V was clipped by 6 bases and J by 5 bases, with 16 bases between them. The CDR3 is made up of 14 amino acids. CDR3: CASSTGPGRTEAFF. The CDR3 nucleotides are TGTGCCAGCAGCACCGGGCCCGGGCGAACTGAAGCTTTCTTT.